These T cell receptor beta chains were read from a single sample in a study of shared clonotypes between healthy human individuals. Clones were sequenced by immunoSEQ multiplex PCR, and TCRdb holds only the in-frame ones, with some missing. The sample has about 2.3 million clones, about 90% seen once. Source material: naive CD4+ T cells from PBMCs. The receptors here all came from a man between 18 and 29 years old in good health. Some clones in this sample may be carry-over from other donors' samples. CDR3s include the opening cysteine and the closing phenylalanine or tryptophan. D genes are given only for firm matches. Clone sizes are given selectively: once, few, many, or a class where the clone is expanded.

d_call: TRBD1
clone_size: .
j_call: TRBJ2-4
v_call: TRBV4-3
cdr3_aa: CASSQEAGGAKEAKNIQYF
cdr3_nt: TGCGCCAGCAGCCAAGAAGCAGGGGGCGCGAAGGAAGCCAAAAACATTCAGTACTTC

d_call: .
clone_size: .
j_call: TRBJ2-3
v_call: TRBV6-6
cdr3_aa: CASSSADYPPDTQYF
cdr3_nt: TGTGCCAGCAGTTCGGCCGATTATCCCCCAGATACGCAGTATTTT

d_call: .
clone_size: .
j_call: TRBJ2-3
v_call: TRBV7-3
cdr3_aa: CASSPPRDYTQYF
cdr3_nt: TGTGCCAGCAGCCCACCCCGGGATTACACGCAGTATTTT

d_call: TRBD2
clone_size: .
j_call: TRBJ2-5
v_call: TRBV6-5
cdr3_aa: CASRVLAGQETQYF
cdr3_nt: TGTGCCAGCAGGGTACTAGCGGGCCAAGAGACCCAGTACTTC

d_call: .
clone_size: .
j_call: TRBJ2-7
v_call: TRBV15
cdr3_aa: CATSRDANRYEQYF
cdr3_nt: TGTGCCACCAGCAGAGACGCCAACAGGTACGAGCAGTACTTC

d_call: .
clone_size: .
j_call: TRBJ1-5
v_call: TRBV7-2
cdr3_aa: CASSSSSSNQPQHF
cdr3_nt: TGTGCCAGCAGCTCATCTAGTAGCAATCAGCCCCAGCATTTT

d_call: .
clone_size: .
j_call: TRBJ2-6
v_call: TRBV28
cdr3_aa: CASGPRWGGGSTGANVLTF
cdr3_nt: TGTGCCAGCGGACCCCGGTGGGGCGGAGGGTCCACAGGGGCCAACGTCCTGACTTTC

d_call: .
clone_size: few
j_call: TRBJ1-4
v_call: TRBV6-1
cdr3_aa: CASIGRANEKLFF
cdr3_nt: TGTGCCAGCATAGGAAGAGCTAATGAAAAACTGTTTTTT

d_call: .
clone_size: .
j_call: TRBJ2-3
v_call: TRBV5-1
cdr3_aa: CASSLVPGSDTQYF
cdr3_nt: TGCGCCAGCAGCTTGGTCCCGGGATCAGATACGCAGTATTTT

d_call: .
clone_size: .
j_call: TRBJ1-1
v_call: TRBV29-1
cdr3_aa: CSVIGFFEAFF
cdr3_nt: TGCAGCGTTATAGGTTTTTTTGAAGCTTTCTTT

d_call: .
clone_size: .
j_call: TRBJ2-1
v_call: TRBV6-1
cdr3_aa: CASSLHRRWNEQFF
cdr3_nt: TGTGCCAGCAGTCTGCACAGGCGGTGGAATGAGCAGTTCTTC

d_call: .
clone_size: .
j_call: TRBJ2-7
v_call: TRBV28
cdr3_aa: CASSTRTGDYEQYF
cdr3_nt: TGTGCCAGCAGTACCCGGACTGGGGACTACGAGCAGTACTTC

d_call: TRBD2
clone_size: .
j_call: TRBJ2-7
v_call: TRBV7-2
cdr3_aa: CASSLVPAGGPTYEQYF
cdr3_nt: TGTGCCAGCAGCTTAGTCCCAGCGGGAGGACCCACCTACGAGCAGTACTTC

d_call: .
clone_size: .
j_call: TRBJ2-7
v_call: TRBV11-2
cdr3_aa: CASSFRTGTNPSYEQYF
cdr3_nt: TGTGCCAGCAGCTTCAGGACAGGGACTAATCCCTCCTACGAGCAGTACTTC

d_call: .
clone_size: .
j_call: TRBJ2-3
v_call: TRBV7-2
cdr3_aa: CASSLEGGTQYF
cdr3_nt: TGTGCCAGCTCCCTAGAGGGGGGTACGCAGTATTTT

d_call: TRBD2
clone_size: .
j_call: TRBJ2-1
v_call: TRBV27
cdr3_aa: CASGRLAGPPSSYNEQFF
cdr3_nt: TGTGCCAGCGGCCGACTAGCGGGACCTCCGAGCTCCTACAATGAGCAGTTCTTC

d_call: .
clone_size: few
j_call: TRBJ1-1
v_call: TRBV7-2
cdr3_aa: CASSSQGDLEAFF
cdr3_nt: TGTGCCAGCAGCTCTCAGGGTGACCTAGAAGCTTTCTTT

d_call: .
clone_size: .
j_call: TRBJ2-5
v_call: TRBV7-9
cdr3_aa: CASSSDTSKETQYF
cdr3_nt: TGTGCCAGCAGCTCCGATACTAGCAAAGAGACCCAGTACTTC

d_call: .
clone_size: .
j_call: TRBJ2-1
v_call: TRBV4-2
cdr3_aa: CASSQVRGTPTSFYNEQFF
cdr3_nt: TGTGCCAGCAGCCAAGTACGGGGGACTCCAACGTCGTTCTACAATGAGCAGTTCTTC

d_call: TRBD1
clone_size: .
j_call: TRBJ2-1
v_call: TRBV28
cdr3_aa: CASTSGTVGLGQFF
cdr3_nt: TGTGCCAGCACCTCAGGGACAGTGGGCCTGGGGCAGTTCTTC

d_call: .
clone_size: .
j_call: TRBJ2-2
v_call: TRBV10-3
cdr3_aa: CAISESTANTGELFF
cdr3_nt: TGTGCCATCAGTGAGTCGACAGCGAACACCGGGGAGCTGTTTTTT

d_call: TRBD2
clone_size: .
j_call: TRBJ2-3
v_call: TRBV7-2
cdr3_aa: CASSLVSRGSPTDTQYF
cdr3_nt: TGTGCCAGCAGCTTAGTATCGCGCGGGAGCCCGACAGATACGCAGTATTTT

d_call: .
clone_size: once
j_call: TRBJ1-5
v_call: TRBV6-5
cdr3_aa: CASRHLADQPQHF
cdr3_nt: TGTGCCAGCAGACACCTGGCGGACCAGCCCCAGCATTTT

d_call: TRBD1
clone_size: once
j_call: TRBJ2-3
v_call: TRBV19
cdr3_aa: CASSSDRRDRVGDTQYF
cdr3_nt: TGTGCCAGTAGTTCGGATCGCCGGGACAGGGTAGGAGATACGCAGTATTTT

d_call: .
clone_size: .
j_call: TRBJ1-3
v_call: TRBV11-1
cdr3_aa: CASSLIGDTIYF
cdr3_nt: TGTGCCAGCAGCTTGATCGGGGACACCATATATTTT

d_call: .
clone_size: .
j_call: TRBJ2-1
v_call: TRBV28
cdr3_aa: CASSIARVNEQFF
cdr3_nt: TGTGCCAGCAGCATAGCCAGGGTCAATGAGCAGTTCTTC

d_call: .
clone_size: .
j_call: TRBJ1-2
v_call: TRBV7-2
cdr3_aa: CASSREGGYTF
cdr3_nt: TGTGCCAGCAGCCGGGAGGGTGGCTACACCTTC

d_call: TRBD1
clone_size: .
j_call: TRBJ1-2
v_call: TRBV5-5
cdr3_aa: CASSPLTGVHGYTF
cdr3_nt: TGTGCCAGCAGCCCCCTGACAGGGGTGCATGGCTACACCTTC

d_call: .
clone_size: few
j_call: TRBJ1-1
v_call: TRBV6-5
cdr3_aa: CASSYGPNTEAFF
cdr3_nt: TGTGCCAGCAGTTACGGGCCGAACACTGAAGCTTTCTTT

d_call: .
clone_size: .
j_call: TRBJ2-2
v_call: TRBV30
cdr3_aa: CAWSVRTTNTGELFF
cdr3_nt: TGTGCCTGGAGTGTTCGGACTACGAACACCGGGGAGCTGTTTTTT

d_call: .
clone_size: .
j_call: TRBJ2-1
v_call: TRBV2
cdr3_aa: CASQNTYNEQFF
cdr3_nt: TGTGCCAGCCAAAACACCTACAATGAGCAGTTCTTC

d_call: .
clone_size: .
j_call: TRBJ2-5
v_call: TRBV12-2
cdr3_aa: CASPDDNRTIYETQYF
cdr3_nt: TGTGCAAGCCCCGACGATAACCGGACTATATATGAGACCCAGTACTTC

d_call: .
clone_size: .
j_call: TRBJ2-1
v_call: TRBV2
cdr3_aa: CASSAAGVDGQFF
cdr3_nt: TGTGCCAGCAGCGCCGCCGGGGTTGACGGGCAGTTCTTC

d_call: .
clone_size: once
j_call: TRBJ1-2
v_call: TRBV5-6
cdr3_aa: CASSLYVYGYTF
cdr3_nt: TGTGCCAGCAGCTTGTACGTCTATGGCTACACCTTC

d_call: TRBD2
clone_size: .
j_call: TRBJ2-2
v_call: TRBV7-6
cdr3_aa: CASSSLAGVAGELFF
cdr3_nt: TGTGCCAGCAGCTCTTTAGCGGGCGTCGCCGGGGAGCTGTTTTTT

d_call: .
clone_size: .
j_call: TRBJ1-4
v_call: TRBV6-5
cdr3_aa: CASSYVHNEKLFF
cdr3_nt: TGTGCCAGCAGTTACGTCCATAATGAAAAACTGTTTTTT

d_call: TRBD2
clone_size: once
j_call: TRBJ2-3
v_call: TRBV9
cdr3_aa: CASSVALAGTTDTQYF
cdr3_nt: TGTGCCAGCAGCGTAGCCCTAGCGGGGACCACAGATACGCAGTATTTT

d_call: .
clone_size: .
j_call: TRBJ2-5
v_call: TRBV18
cdr3_aa: CASSPTLETQYF
cdr3_nt: TGTGCCAGCTCACCGACGTTGGAGACCCAGTACTTC

d_call: .
clone_size: .
j_call: TRBJ1-5
v_call: TRBV14
cdr3_aa: CASSPAGGGSNQPQHF
cdr3_nt: TGTGCCAGCAGCCCGGCGGGGGGTGGGAGCAATCAGCCCCAGCATTTT

d_call: .
clone_size: .
j_call: TRBJ2-3
v_call: TRBV7-8
cdr3_aa: CASTLLGGTDTQYF
cdr3_nt: TGTGCCAGCACCCTGTTAGGGGGGACAGATACGCAGTATTTT

d_call: TRBD2
clone_size: .
j_call: TRBJ2-2
v_call: TRBV5-1
cdr3_aa: CASSSLAGVGTGELFF
cdr3_nt: TGCGCCAGCAGCTCACTAGCGGGAGTGGGCACCGGGGAGCTGTTTTTT

d_call: TRBD1
clone_size: .
j_call: TRBJ1-2
v_call: TRBV7-9
cdr3_aa: CASSKGRDRGSHYGYTF
cdr3_nt: TGTGCCAGCAGCAAGGGCCGGGACAGGGGTTCCCACTATGGCTACACCTTC

d_call: .
clone_size: .
j_call: TRBJ1-2
v_call: TRBV28
cdr3_aa: CASYSTGQPNYGYTF
cdr3_nt: TGTGCCAGTTATTCGACGGGACAACCTAACTATGGCTACACCTTC

d_call: .
clone_size: .
j_call: TRBJ1-2
v_call: TRBV6-5
cdr3_aa: CASRNYGYTF
cdr3_nt: TGTGCCAGCAGGAACTATGGCTACACCTTC

d_call: .
clone_size: .
j_call: TRBJ1-1
v_call: TRBV27
cdr3_aa: CASRAWKGDGLLEAFF
cdr3_nt: TGTGCCAGCAGAGCTTGGAAGGGGGACGGTCTCCTTGAAGCTTTCTTT